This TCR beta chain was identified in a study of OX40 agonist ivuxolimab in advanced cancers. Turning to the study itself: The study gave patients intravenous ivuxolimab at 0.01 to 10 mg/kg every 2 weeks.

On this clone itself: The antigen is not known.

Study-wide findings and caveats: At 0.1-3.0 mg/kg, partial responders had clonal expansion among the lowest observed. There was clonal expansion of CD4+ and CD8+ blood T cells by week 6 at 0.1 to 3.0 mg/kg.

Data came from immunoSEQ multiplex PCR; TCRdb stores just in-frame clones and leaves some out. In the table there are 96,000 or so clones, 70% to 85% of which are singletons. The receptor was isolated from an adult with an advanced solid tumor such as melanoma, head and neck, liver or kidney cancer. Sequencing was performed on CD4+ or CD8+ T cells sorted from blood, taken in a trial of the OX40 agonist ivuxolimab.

The CDR3 protein is CASSPGLSTDTQYF. CDR3 in DNA: TGTGCCAGCAGCCCGGGACTGAGCACAGATACGCAGTATTTT. The chain combines TRBV7-9 with TRBJ2-3; possibly TRBD2 for D (6 bases). CDR3 size: 14 residues. The germline gives CDR1 SEHNR, CDR2 FQNEAQ (reference sequence). V gave up 5 bases and J gave up 0 bases, with 9 bases separating them.